This T cell receptor beta chain was sequenced for a study of tumor-infiltrating T cells and Merkel cell polyomavirus (dated by TCRdb to about 2017). General notes on the study: In Merkel cell carcinoma patients, the study investigated CD8+ T cells specific for the Merkel cell polyomavirus KLL epitope. TRB sequencing covered KLL-tetramer-sorted cells from blood or tumor-infiltrating lymphocytes in approximately 15 samples, plus 12 matched whole-tumor samples. Most whole-tumor samples were approximately 24-micron curls cut from formalin-fixed, paraffin-embedded tissue blocks. Patients came in at different disease stages and had a median follow-up of 2.7 years, ranging from roughly 1.1 to 6.0 years. The therapies patients received were varied and non-standardized, including chemotherapy, radiation and immunotherapies. Of all the tumor samples in the study, one was a frozen nodal tumor digest and another was a flash-frozen core biopsy of a metastasis. Results the study describes overall, beyond this receptor: The small sample size of the study (n ≈ 12 patients) is a limitation. A significant MCC-specific survival advantage (P = 0.0051) was associated with a greater number of unique KLL-specific clonotypes in tumors (roughly 5-110 vs 0-3). KLL-specific TRB repertoires were found to be diverse and largely private, with only one public clonotype, shared by two patients, identified among around 420 unique sequences. Because the study covered only a single viral epitope, T cells targeting other Merkel cell polyomavirus epitopes were not captured. Significantly improved MCC-specific survival was associated with a higher fraction of KLL-specific T cells within tumors (about 1.8-20% versus roughly 0-0.14%).

Measured from the cysteine to the phenylalanine, the CDR3 is 15 residues long. Just the 45-base CDR3 DNA is kept, in frame starting at base 1. From a lookup of the germline V gene (reference sequence), CDR1 and CDR2 are MNHEY and SMNVEV. The V and J ends are trimmed by 5 bases and 0 bases, leaving 11 bases between them. By immunohistochemistry, the tumors of all patients showed robust positive staining for Merkel cell polyomavirus Large T antigen. The study included around 13 Merkel cell carcinoma patients who had robust KLL-tetramer+ populations, above 0.04% of CD8+ T cells, in blood and/or cultured TIL. Every patient was Caucasian, and patient ages ranged from about 50 to 80 years, with a median of 65 years. Lymph node tumors were analyzed for patients with unknown primaries who presented with nodal disease, or when insufficient primary tissue was available. On this clone itself: No cognate antigen has been identified for it. No quality values exist for individual bases; no much larger clone is one base distant.

Library construction relied on the immunoSEQ multiplex PCR assay. Adaptive Biotechnologies (Seattle, WA) carried out the genomic DNA extraction, TRB sequencing and normalization. In the authors' own workflow: Clonality was computed as one minus Shannon entropy of productive TRB sequences normalized by log2 of unique productive sequences. KLL-specific clonotypes in tumors were identified by matching TCRbeta CDR3 amino acid sequences with those from each patient's tetramer-sorted sample. The clones in this table, taken by TCRdb from immuneACCESS, are in-frame only. Not every clone is retained; where verified, under half of the shortfall comes from an unresolved V gene, and the cause of the rest is unknown. The DNA was the basis for D and trimming; V, J and clone size are from that table. For this sample there are under 30,000 clones; 70% to 90% appear just once. Together, the top ten hold around 2.5% of the sample.

Sequencing input: lymph node tissue. This receptor was taken from a man between 50 and 59 years old with Merkel cell carcinoma. This chain is built from TRBV27 and TRBJ1-3, with no reliable assignment of the D segment. CDR3 reads: CASSPTQRSGNTIYF. At the DNA level, the sequence is TGTGCCAGCAGTCCTACTCAGCGCTCTGGAAACACCATATATTTT.